The 28 T cell receptor beta chains given below trace back to one sample, sequenced in a study of blood T cell repertoires in COVID-19. Profiled with immunoSEQ multiplex PCR; TCRdb holds only in-frame clones, not every one. The data show approximately 64,000 clones, 70% to 90% seen once. The material sequenced was peripheral blood. The source of these receptors is a man aged 65 to 79 with acute or convalescent COVID-19.

There are many counts of this clone. The chain carries TRBV5-1 and TRBJ2-7; unclear D gene. CDR1 is SGHRS and CDR2 is YFSETQ in the germline V gene. The CDR3 totals 12 residues. V shed 0 bases and J shed 4 bases, with 5 bases lying between them. The CDR3 nucleotides read TGCGCCAGCAGCTTGGACAAGTACGAGCAGTACTTC. Residues: CASSLDKYEQYF.

The J gene is TRBJ2-3, the V gene TRBV23-1, with D possibly being TRBD2 (5 bases). TRBV23-1 is filed as an ORF, its function uncertain. The CDR3 has 16 amino acids. Trimming removed 0 bases at V and 3 bases at J, with 13 bases between. Here the CDR3 DNA reads TGCGCCAGCAGTCAATCCTGGCTAGGAGGTACAGATACGCAGTATTTT. Protein: CASSQSWLGGTDTQYF.

V usage is TRBV7-2 and J usage is TRBJ1-6, with 9 bases matching TRBD1. Trimming at V came to 6 bases and at J to 7 bases, leaving 4 bases not matched to a gene. The CDR3 sequence is 14 residues long. Germline-derived CDR1 and CDR2 are SGHTA and FQGNSA. CDR3 sequence (DNA): TGTGCCAGCAGTAGGGGACAGGGCAATTCACCCCTCCACTTT. It is translated as CASSRGQGNSPLHF.

The V and J genes are TRBV27 and TRBJ1-2, with 10 bases aligning to TRBD1. Germline CDR1 MNHEY, CDR2 SMNVEV (reference sequence). This CDR3 comprises 14 residues. With 4 bases clipped from V and 7 bases from J, the junction kept 6 bases outside the gene matches. Written as DNA, the CDR3 is TGTGCCAGCAGTTCATTGACAGGGGGCATTGGCTACACCTTC. Translated: CASSSLTGGIGYTF.

The CDR3 loop reads CASSFLTGQGATGELFF. The CDR3 coding sequence is TGCGCCAGCAGCTTTTTAACGGGACAGGGGGCGACCGGGGAGCTGTTTTTT. The chain recombines TRBV5-1 with TRBJ2-2, with TRBD1 matching 12 bases. The CDR3 is 17 amino acids. V was clipped by 2 bases and J by 5 bases; unmatched bases: 7. CDR1 is SGHRS, CDR2 YFSETQ, per germline.

This clone was found once. The CDR3 region has the DNA TGTGCCAGCAGCGTTTCCGGGACAGGGGTCGAGCAGTACTTC. It specifies CASSVSGTGVEQYF. This chain uses TRBV9 with TRBJ2-7, with TRBD1 matching over 10 bases. Germline CDR1 SGDLS, CDR2 YYNGEE. Trimming removed 2 bases from V and 6 bases from J; junction bases left unmatched: 5. This CDR3 spans 14 amino acids.

This clone has just one count. The chain employs TRBV27 and TRBJ2-5, with TRBD1 matching over 7 bases. This CDR3 contains 17 residues. With V trimmed by 3 bases and J by 4 bases, 14 bases remained unmatched. CDR1 MNHEY and CDR2 SMNVEV come from the germline V gene (reference sequence). CDR3: CASSFTPQGRLGETQYF. DNA for the CDR3: TGTGCCAGCAGTTTCACCCCACAGGGGAGATTAGGAGAGACCCAGTACTTC.

CDR3 sequence: CASSSSPQETQYF. CDR3 nucleotides: TGCGCCAGCAGCTCCTCCCCCCAAGAGACCCAGTACTTC. This chain links TRBV5-1 with TRBJ2-5; D remains unclear. The CDR3 loop spans 13 amino acids. Trimming took 3 bases from V and 1 from J, leaving 7 bases between them. CDR1 and CDR2 from the germline V gene are SGHRS and YFSETQ.

The chain uses TRBV15 and TRBJ1-2; weak D call: TRBD1 (6 bases). V lost 3 bases and J 7 bases, leaving 15 bases between the germline ends. Germline lookup yields CDR1 LNHNV and CDR2 YYDKDF (reference sequence). This CDR3 is built from 14 residues. The DNA of the CDR3 is TGTGCCACCAGCAGGAGGTCACAGGGTTCTGGCTACACCTTC. It codes for CATSRRSQGSGYTF.

The chain employs TRBV7-3 and TRBJ2-5; D unclear. The germline V and J ends were trimmed by 6 bases and 0 bases, with 8 bases remaining between them. The CDR3 runs to 13 residues. The V gene's germline CDR1 is SGHTA and CDR2 FQGTGA. The CDR3 nucleotides read TGTGCCAGCAGTCGCGGCTACCAAGAGACCCAGTACTTC. This codes for CASSRGYQETQYF.

This clone turned up a few times. CDR3 bases: TGCGCCAGCAGCCACAGACAGGGTGGTTCACCCCTCCACTTT. Residues: CASSHRQGGSPLHF. The chain uses TRBV4-1 and TRBJ1-6; 7 bases map to TRBD1. The ends lost 3 bases at V and 9 bases at J; junction bases unmatched: 5. CDR1 is MGHRA and CDR2 is YSYEKL in the germline V gene. CDR3 length equals 14 residues.

The rearrangement joins TRBV6-1 to TRBJ1-1; D not resolved. CDR1 and CDR2 from the germline V gene are MNHNS and SASEGT. The V end lost 0 bases, the J end lost 5 bases, and 16 bases lay between the germline ends. This CDR3 has 16 amino acids. CDR3 in amino acids: CASSEALGSAGTEAFF. CDR3 nucleotide sequence: TGTGCCAGCAGTGAAGCGCTCGGCTCAGCGGGAACTGAAGCTTTCTTT.

This chain connects TRBV6-5 to TRBJ1-2, with D possibly being TRBD1 (5 bases). Germline assignment: CDR1 MNHEY and CDR2 SVGAGI. V dropped 6 bases and J dropped 6 bases, with 20 bases sitting between them. There are 15 residues in the CDR3. The CDR3 reads CASRMTALFGDGYTF. The CDR3 nucleotides read TGTGCCAGCAGGATGACAGCTCTGTTTGGGGATGGCTACACCTTC.

V gene TRBV7-9 combines with J gene TRBJ2-7; a weak D match, TRBD1 (6 bases). The CDR3 loop spans 17 amino acids. Germline CDR1 and CDR2: SEHNR and FQNEAQ (reference sequence). The V gene lost 2 bases and the J gene lost 3 bases, with 20 bases spanning the gap. CDR3 sequence: CASSLTNQGGRNYEQYF. In nucleotides, the CDR3 is TGTGCCAGCAGCTTAACGAACCAAGGGGGTCGGAACTACGAGCAGTACTTC.

This clone was observed a handful of times. The chain employs TRBV15 and TRBJ2-1; perhaps TRBD2 as D (5 bases). V lost 6 bases and J lost 2, with 14 bases in between. Germline values: CDR1 LNHNV, CDR2 YYDKDF (reference sequence). The CDR3 spans 15 residues. The CDR3: CATSRGKNAYNEQFF. The CDR3 nucleotides read TGTGCCACCAGTCGAGGGAAGAACGCCTACAATGAGCAGTTCTTC.

The chain carries TRBV4-3 and TRBJ2-5; 9 bases align to TRBD2. Germline CDR1 and CDR2: LGHNA and YSLEER. The CDR3 is 16 amino acids. Losses at the gene ends were 1 base for V and 4 bases for J; bases not matched to a gene: 7. CDR3: CASSQGGGGAPETQYF. The CDR3 bases are TGCGCCAGCAGCCAAGGTGGCGGGGGGGCACCAGAGACCCAGTACTTC.

V and J are TRBV7-2 and TRBJ2-2; D remains unclear. V lost 0 bases and J 6 bases, leaving 11 bases between the germline ends. The germline CDR1 and CDR2 sequences are SGHTA and FQGNSA. The CDR3 has 15 residues. The CDR3 sequence: CASSLANIRAGELFF. CDR3 bases: TGTGCCAGCAGCTTAGCGAACATCCGGGCCGGGGAGCTGTTTTTT.

This chain joins TRBV9 and TRBJ2-1; D perhaps matches TRBD2 (5 bases). There are 15 residues in the CDR3. V was clipped by 6 bases and J by 0 bases, with 13 bases between them. Per the germline V gene, CDR1 is SGDLS and CDR2 is YYNGEE. The CDR3 region has the DNA TGTGCCAGCACCACGGACGGGAACTCCTACAATGAGCAGTTCTTC. Translated, it gives CASTTDGNSYNEQFF.

The chain is built from TRBV19 and TRBJ1-1, with D perhaps matching TRBD1 (6 bases). The CDR3 spans 16 residues. CDR1 LNHDA and CDR2 SQIVND come from the germline V gene (reference sequence). Trimming took off 5 bases at V and 2 bases at J, with 18 bases between the two ends. This CDR3 is CASSVPRGAGNTEAFF. Here the CDR3 DNA reads TGTGCCAGTAGTGTTCCGCGGGGGGCGGGAAACACTGAAGCTTTCTTT.

The chain recombines TRBV14 with TRBJ2-6; 10 nucleotides agree with TRBD1. Germline lookup yields CDR1 SGHDN and CDR2 FVKESK. This CDR3 is built from 19 residues. Trimming at V came to 4 bases and at J to 3 bases, leaving 12 bases not matched to a gene. DNA of the CDR3: TGTGCCAGCAGCCTAACGCGAGACAGGGGGCTTCATGGGGCCAACGTCCTGACTTTC. This translates into CASSLTRDRGLHGANVLTF.

V usage is TRBV9 and J usage is TRBJ2-3; D is unresolved. Germline V gives CDR1 SGDLS, CDR2 YYNGEE. The CDR3 consists of 16 residues. Trimming shortened V by 3 bases and J by 0 bases, and 14 bases separated the two germline ends. DNA of the CDR3: TGTGCCAGCAGCGACGCGAGCGCTGCTAGCACAGATACGCAGTATTTT. Translation: CASSDASAASTDTQYF. Full variable domain (remainder filled in from reference TRBV9 and TRBJ2-3): DSGVTQTPKHLITATGQRVTLRCSPRSGDLSVYWYQQSLDQGLQFLIQYYNGEERAKGNILERFSAQQFPDLHSELNLSSLELGDSALYFCASSDASAASTDTQYFGPGTRLTVL.

V usage is TRBV6-5 and J usage is TRBJ1-5; TRBD1 agrees at 11 bases. V lost 8 bases and J lost 4; bases outside the gene matches: 7. Germline V gene lookup returns CDR1 MNHEY and CDR2 SVGAGI. The CDR3 is 15 residues long. The CDR3 protein is CASGPGQGENQPQHF. In nucleotides, the CDR3 is TGTGCCAGCGGCCCGGGACAGGGGGAGAATCAGCCCCAGCATTTT.

The genes are TRBV5-1 and TRBJ2-7, with 10 bases identical to TRBD2. The J segment lost 9 bases and the V segment lost 2 bases, leaving 8 bases of the junction unmatched. CDR3 length equals 14 residues. Per the germline V gene, CDR1 is SGHRS and CDR2 is YFSETQ. CDR3 bases: TGCGCCAGCAGCTTTACGACTAGCGGGCTCGGGCAGTACTTC. It encodes CASSFTTSGLGQYF.

This chain links TRBV12-5 with TRBJ1-1, with 9 positions matching TRBD1. Germline CDR1 LGHNT, CDR2 FRNRAP. The CDR3 runs 16 residues. V dropped 3 bases and J dropped 5; count of bases not matched to a gene: 10. The CDR3 DNA reads as TGTGCTAGTGGTTTAAACAGGGGGCAGGTTGGGACTGAAGCTTTCTTT. Protein: CASGLNRGQVGTEAFF.

CDR3 region: CATSRDVQGYEQYF. The CDR3 nucleotides are TGTGCCACCAGCAGAGATGTCCAGGGCTACGAGCAGTACTTC. J is TRBJ2-7 and V is TRBV15, with D perhaps matching TRBD1 (5 bases). V was pared by 0 bases and J by 3 bases, with 9 bases between. This CDR3 spans 14 amino acids. In germline, CDR1 is LNHNV, CDR2 YYDKDF (reference sequence).

J is TRBJ2-7 and V is TRBV5-5; D gene ambiguous. This CDR3 contains 11 residues. The germline gives CDR1 SGHKS, CDR2 YYEKEE (reference sequence). Between the trimmed V and J ends, which lost 2 bases and 6 bases, there was a span of 6 bases. Written as DNA, the CDR3 is TGTGCCAGCAGCTTTACTGCCGAGCAGTACTTC. It specifies CASSFTAEQYF.

This clone was recorded once. The chain couples TRBV30 to TRBJ1-5, with TRBD1 matching 9 bases. The CDR3 is made up of 13 amino acids. V gave up 2 bases and J gave up 11 bases; unmatched junction bases: 7. Germline CDR1 reads GTSNPN; CDR2 reads SVGIG (reference sequence). The CDR3 DNA reads as TGTGCCTGGAGTCGACAGGGGGGTTTGGCCCAGCATTTT. Amino acid sequence: CAWSRQGGLAQHF.

The CDR3 bases are TGTGCCAGCAGCTCCCCCGCGGGCAGGGGATCGGAGACCCAGTACTTC. Protein sequence: CASSSPAGRGSETQYF. The chain recombines TRBV7-2 with TRBJ2-5, with a tentative D call TRBD1 (6 bases). Germline V gene sequence: CDR1 SGHTA, CDR2 FQGNSA. Trimming stripped 4 bases from V and 5 bases from J, with 20 bases between. This CDR3 has 16 residues.